The clone carrying this T cell receptor beta chain was detected only a few times. KT2, a clone with a known TCR, was spiked into unfractionated PBMC. CDR1 and CDR2 from the germline V gene are LGHNA and YSLEER. The CDR3 sequence is 16 residues long. V lost 0 bases and J lost 0, with 9 bases in between. The sample comes from a study of quantifying T cell responses using KT2 cells. Study details: TCR alpha and beta constant-region primers primed reverse transcription of RNA.

An oligo carrying a UMI was ligated to the cDNA 3' end. The first PCR ran approximately 4 cycles with an equimolar RC1.1 and RC1.2 beta primer mix. MiXCR, applied by TCRdb to the UMI-ligation and nested PCR reads, yields one record per CDR3 protein. The table shows 40,000 to 50,000 distinct CDR3 sequences, with about 18% occurring only once. The clonotype was recovered from a human donor. Specimen: PBMCs spiked with cells of the T cell clone KT2. The J gene is TRBJ2-1, the V gene TRBV4-3; D call uncertain. The CDR3 nucleotides are TGCGCCAGCAGCCAAGATACTCGCAGCTCCTACAATGAGCAGTTCTTC. This gives the protein CASSQDTRSSYNEQFF.